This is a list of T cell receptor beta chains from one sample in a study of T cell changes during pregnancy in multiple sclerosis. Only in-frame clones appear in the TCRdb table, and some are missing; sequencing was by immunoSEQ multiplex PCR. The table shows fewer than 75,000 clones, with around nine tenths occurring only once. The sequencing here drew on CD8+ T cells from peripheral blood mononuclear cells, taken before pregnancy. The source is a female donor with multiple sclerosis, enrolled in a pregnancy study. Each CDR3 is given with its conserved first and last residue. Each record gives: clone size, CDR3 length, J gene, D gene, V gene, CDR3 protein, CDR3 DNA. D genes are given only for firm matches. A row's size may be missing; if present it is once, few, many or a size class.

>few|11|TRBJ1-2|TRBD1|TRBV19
CASGTGYGYTF
TGTGCCAGTGGGACAGGCTATGGCTACACCTTC
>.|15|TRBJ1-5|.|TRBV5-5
CASSRTPAGNQPQHF
TGTGCCAGCAGCCGAACCCCTGCGGGCAATCAGCCCCAGCATTTT
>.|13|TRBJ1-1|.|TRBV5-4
CASSRGFGTEAFF
TGTGCCAGCAGCCGCGGGTTCGGCACTGAAGCTTTCTTT
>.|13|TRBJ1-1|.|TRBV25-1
CASSLPGSTEAFF
TGTGCCAGCAGCCTTCCCGGGAGCACTGAAGCTTTCTTT
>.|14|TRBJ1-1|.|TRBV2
CASSEGQENTEAFF
TGTGCCAGCAGTGAAGGGCAGGAGAACACTGAAGCTTTCTTT
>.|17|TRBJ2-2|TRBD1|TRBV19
CASHGTGDGTVTGELFF
TGTGCCAGTCACGGGACAGGGGATGGGACCGTGACCGGGGAGCTGTTTTTT
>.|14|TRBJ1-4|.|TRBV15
CATRHRRDNEKLFF
TGTGCCACCCGACACCGTAGGGACAACGAAAAACTGTTTTTT
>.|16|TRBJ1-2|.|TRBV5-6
CASSSALETANYGYTF
TGTGCCAGCAGCTCAGCCCTTGAGACAGCGAACTATGGCTACACCTTC
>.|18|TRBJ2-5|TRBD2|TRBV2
CASSDGASGGSYQETQYF
TGTGCCAGCAGTGATGGGGCTAGCGGGGGGTCTTATCAAGAGACCCAGTACTTC
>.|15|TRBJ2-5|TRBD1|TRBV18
CASSPRTGVAETQYF
TGTGCCAGCTCACCGCGAACAGGGGTCGCAGAGACCCAGTACTTC
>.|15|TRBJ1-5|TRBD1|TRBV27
CASKPDRAGNQPQHF
TGTGCCAGCAAACCGGACAGGGCAGGGAATCAGCCCCAGCATTTT
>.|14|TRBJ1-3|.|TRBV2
CASTKGFRGNTIYF
TGTGCCAGCACCAAGGGGTTCCGTGGAAACACCATATATTTT
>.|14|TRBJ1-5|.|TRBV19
CASSSQLSNQPQHF
TGTGCCAGTAGTTCACAGCTCAGCAATCAGCCCCAGCATTTT
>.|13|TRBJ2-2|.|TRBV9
CASSSYGTGELFF
TGTGCCTCGAGTTCGTACGGGACCGGGGAGCTGTTTTTT
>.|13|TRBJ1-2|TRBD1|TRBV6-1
CASRGTANYGYTF
TGTGCCAGCAGAGGGACAGCAAACTATGGCTACACCTTC
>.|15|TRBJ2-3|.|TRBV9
CASSVGGGSTDTQYF
TGTGCCAGCAGCGTAGGGGGCGGTAGCACAGATACGCAGTATTTT
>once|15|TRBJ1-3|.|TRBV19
CASSTFYEFGNTIYF
TGTGCCAGTAGTACATTCTATGAATTTGGAAACACCATATATTTT
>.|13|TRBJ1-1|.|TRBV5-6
CASSLGTTGEAFF
TGTGCCAGCAGCTTGGGGACCACGGGGGAAGCTTTCTTT
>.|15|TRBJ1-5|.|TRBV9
CASSAGGGPNQPQHF
TGTGCCAGCAGCGCCGGGGGGGGCCCCAATCAGCCCCAGCATTTT
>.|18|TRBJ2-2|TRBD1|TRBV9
CASSVAGTVWGNTGELFF
TGTGCCAGCAGCGTAGCTGGGACAGTCTGGGGGAACACCGGGGAGCTGTTTTTT
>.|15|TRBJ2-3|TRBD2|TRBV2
CASRRLAGGTDTQYF
TGTGCCAGCAGACGACTAGCGGGGGGCACAGATACGCAGTATTTT
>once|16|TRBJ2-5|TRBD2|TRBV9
CASSTSSWGGSETQYF
TGTGCCAGCAGCACTAGCTCCTGGGGGGGATCAGAGACCCAGTACTTC
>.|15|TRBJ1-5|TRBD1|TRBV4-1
CASSHGTGGDQPQHF
TGCGCCAGCAGCCACGGGACAGGGGGCGATCAGCCCCAGCATTTT
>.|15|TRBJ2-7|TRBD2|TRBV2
CASSEGSGPTYEQYF
TGTGCCAGCAGTGAGGGTAGCGGGCCTACCTACGAGCAGTACTTC
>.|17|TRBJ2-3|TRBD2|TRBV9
CASSHPGGGPPADTQYF
TGTGCCAGCAGTCATCCCGGCGGGGGGCCCCCGGCGGATACGCAGTATTTT
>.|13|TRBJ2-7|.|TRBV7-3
CASSLVMGGEQYF
TGTGCCAGCAGCTTAGTGATGGGGGGCGAGCAGTACTTC
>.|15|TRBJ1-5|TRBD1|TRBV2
CASRVGTGDHQPQHF
TGTGCCAGCAGGGTCGGGACAGGGGACCATCAGCCCCAGCATTTT
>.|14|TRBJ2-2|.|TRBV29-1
CSVVGGEGPGELFF
TGCAGCGTTGTAGGGGGTGAGGGGCCCGGGGAGCTGTTTTTT
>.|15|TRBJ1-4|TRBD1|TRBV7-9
CASSRTGEGSEKLFF
TGTGCCAGCAGCAGGACAGGGGAAGGTAGTGAAAAACTGTTTTTT
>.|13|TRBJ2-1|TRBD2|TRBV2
CASSAPGGDEQFF
TGTGCCAGCAGCGCCCCGGGGGGGGATGAGCAGTTCTTC
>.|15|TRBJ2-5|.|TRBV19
CASSIISGIGETQYF
TGTGCCAGTAGTATAATATCAGGTATTGGGGAGACCCAGTACTTC
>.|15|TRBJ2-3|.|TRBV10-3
CAINGGGLSTDTQYF
TGTGCCATCAATGGGGGGGGGCTCTCGACAGATACGCAGTATTTT
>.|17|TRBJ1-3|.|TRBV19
CASSIDPGVHTGNTIYF
TGTGCCAGTAGTATAGATCCGGGGGTACATACTGGAAACACCATATATTTT
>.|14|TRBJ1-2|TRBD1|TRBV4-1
CASSLSTGLYGYTF
TGCGCCAGCAGCCTATCGACAGGGCTCTATGGCTACACCTTC
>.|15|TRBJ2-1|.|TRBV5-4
CASSLWGGGYNEQFF
TGTGCCAGCAGCCTTTGGGGGGGCGGGTACAATGAGCAGTTCTTC
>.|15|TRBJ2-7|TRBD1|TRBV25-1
CASSAPWTGRYEQYF
TGTGCCAGCAGTGCCCCCTGGACAGGTCGCTACGAGCAGTACTTC
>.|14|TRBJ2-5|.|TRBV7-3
CASSLIHSGETQYF
TGTGCCAGCAGCTTAATACATTCCGGGGAGACCCAGTACTTC
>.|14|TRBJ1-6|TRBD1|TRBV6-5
CASSPGTGNSPLHF
TGTGCCAGCAGTCCCGGGACAGGCAATTCACCCCTCCACTTT
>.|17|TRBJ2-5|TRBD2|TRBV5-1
CASRAAGAGGPQETQYF
TGCGCCAGCAGGGCCGCGGGGGCGGGGGGTCCCCAAGAGACCCAGTACTTC
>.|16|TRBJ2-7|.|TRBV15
CATSDPFSSGSYEQYF
TGTGCCACCAGCGACCCCTTTTCGTCGGGATCCTACGAGCAGTACTTC
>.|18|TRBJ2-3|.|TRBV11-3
CASSLRGRGEGVADTQYF
TGTGCCAGCAGCTTACGAGGGAGGGGCGAGGGGGTGGCAGATACGCAGTATTTT
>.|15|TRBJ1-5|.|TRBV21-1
CASSKARTGVQPQHF
TGTGCCAGCAGCAAAGCGCGCACAGGGGTTCAGCCCCAGCATTTT
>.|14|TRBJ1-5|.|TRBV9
CANTGYNALQPQHF
TGTGCTAATACAGGGTACAATGCGCTTCAGCCCCAGCATTTT
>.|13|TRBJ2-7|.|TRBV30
CAWSIVNEYEQYF
TGTGCCTGGAGTATAGTGAACGAGTACGAGCAGTACTTC
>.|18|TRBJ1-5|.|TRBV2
CASRNDPGDDYSNQPQHF
TGTGCCAGCAGGAACGATCCGGGGGACGATTATAGCAATCAGCCCCAGCATTTT
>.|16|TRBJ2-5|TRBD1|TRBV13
CASSGRDRGREETQYF
TGTGCCAGCAGCGGTCGGGACAGGGGGCGAGAAGAGACCCAGTACTTC